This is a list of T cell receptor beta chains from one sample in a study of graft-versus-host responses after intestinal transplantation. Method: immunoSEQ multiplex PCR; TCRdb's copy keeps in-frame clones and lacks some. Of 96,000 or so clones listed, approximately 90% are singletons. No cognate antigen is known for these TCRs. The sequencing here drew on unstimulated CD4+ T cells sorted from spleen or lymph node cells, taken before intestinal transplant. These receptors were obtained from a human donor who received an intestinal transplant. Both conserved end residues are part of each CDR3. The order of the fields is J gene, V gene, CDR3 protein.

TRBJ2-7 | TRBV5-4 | CASSPYRSYEQYF
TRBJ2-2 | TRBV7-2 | CASSWEGRNTGELFF
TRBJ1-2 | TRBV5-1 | CASSSTGGNYGYTF
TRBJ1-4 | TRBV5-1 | CASGQNNEKLFF
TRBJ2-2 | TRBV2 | CASRARLTVTGELFF
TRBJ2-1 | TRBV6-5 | CASSPGLAGYNEQFF
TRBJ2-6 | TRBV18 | CASSPRLASLTGANVLTF
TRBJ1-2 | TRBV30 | CAWSRILSAGYTF
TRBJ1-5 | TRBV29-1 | CSVGVTGNSNQPQHF
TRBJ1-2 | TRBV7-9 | CASSQVEGARGYTF
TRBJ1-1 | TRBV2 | CASSSRTGEYTEAFF
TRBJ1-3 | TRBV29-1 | CSVGTAGNTIYF
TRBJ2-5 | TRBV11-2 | CASSLDRQAGLSRYF
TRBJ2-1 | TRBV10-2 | CASSRGAGYNEQFF
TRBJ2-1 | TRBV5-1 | CASSNPGLAGEQFF
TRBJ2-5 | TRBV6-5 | CASTRGLAGDGTQYF
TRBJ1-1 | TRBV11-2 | CASSPDRGLGTEAFF
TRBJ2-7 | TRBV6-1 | CASSEAYYEQYF
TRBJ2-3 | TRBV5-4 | CASSSPTSGGPDTQYF
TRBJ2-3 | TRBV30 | CAWRLAGNVRDTQYF
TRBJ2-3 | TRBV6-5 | CASTLTSTDTQYF
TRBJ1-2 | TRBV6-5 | CASSHDRGDGYTF
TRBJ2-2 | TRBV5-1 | CASSLAAGASGELFF
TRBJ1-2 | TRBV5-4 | CASSPGTDRAGGYTF
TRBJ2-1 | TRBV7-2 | CASSLAASGGHEQFF
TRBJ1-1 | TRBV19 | CASSINSATEAFF
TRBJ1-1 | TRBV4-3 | CASSQEGGTEAFF
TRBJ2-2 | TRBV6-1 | CASSPGQGTTGELFF
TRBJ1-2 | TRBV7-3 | CASSLSPSAMVGYTF
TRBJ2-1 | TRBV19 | CASSIYARLRMEQFF
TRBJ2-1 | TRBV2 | CASIPRAEFREQFF
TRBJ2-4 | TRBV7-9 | CASIGPQGGKNIQYF
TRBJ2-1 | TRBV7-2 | CASSQSGGGYNEQFF
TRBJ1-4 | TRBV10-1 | CALPPGGDEKLFF
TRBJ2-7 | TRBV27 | CASSLLAEPYEQYF
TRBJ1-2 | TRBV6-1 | CASSEARLGQGSMPYGYTF